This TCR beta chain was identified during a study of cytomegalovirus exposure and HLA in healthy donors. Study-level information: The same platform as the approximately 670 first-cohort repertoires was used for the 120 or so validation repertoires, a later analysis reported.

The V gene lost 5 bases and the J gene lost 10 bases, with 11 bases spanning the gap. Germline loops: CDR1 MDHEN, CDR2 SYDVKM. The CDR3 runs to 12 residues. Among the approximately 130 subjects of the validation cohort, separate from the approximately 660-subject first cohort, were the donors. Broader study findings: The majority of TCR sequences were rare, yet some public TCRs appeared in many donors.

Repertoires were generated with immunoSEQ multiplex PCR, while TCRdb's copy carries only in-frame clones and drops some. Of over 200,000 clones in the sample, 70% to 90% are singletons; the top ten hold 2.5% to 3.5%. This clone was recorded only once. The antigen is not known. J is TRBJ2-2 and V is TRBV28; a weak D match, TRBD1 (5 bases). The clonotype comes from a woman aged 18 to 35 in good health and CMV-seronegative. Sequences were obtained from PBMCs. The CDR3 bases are TGTGCCAGCAGTGACAGTGGACAGGAGCTGTTTTTT. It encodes CASSDSGQELFF.